This is a list of T cell receptor beta chains from one sample in a study of early T cells in non-severe SARS-CoV-2 infection. A single record per CDR3 protein comes from TCRdb applying MiXCR to the 5' RACE reads. This sample carries around 47,000 distinct CDR3 sequences, approximately 11% of them seen once, and the ten largest clones take roughly an eighth. Sequencing was done on a sample of whole blood. These receptors originate from an adult who was a healthcare worker with PCR-confirmed SARS-CoV-2 infection or an uninfected control (not recorded which). The CDR3 runs from the conserved cysteine through the conserved F or W. D genes are given only for firm matches. Where a row states a size, it is once, few, many or the class of an expanded clone; other rows omit it.

v_gene,d_gene,abundance,j_gene,CDR3aa,CDR3nt
TRBV4-3,-,-,TRBJ1-1,CASSQEESGRGEAFF,TGCGCCAGCAGCCAAGAGGAGTCGGGAAGAGGTGAAGCTTTCTTT
TRBV20-1,TRBD1,-,TRBJ2-7,CSAATGPSYEQYF,TGCAGTGCCGCGACAGGGCCCTCCTACGAGCAGTACTTC
TRBV12-3/TRBV12-4,-,-,TRBJ1-2,CAIENDPKNAGRTNYGYTF,TGTGCCATAGAAAACGATCCGAAAAATGCGGGCCGGACCAACTATGGCTACACCTTC
TRBV6-2/TRBV6-3,-,many,TRBJ1-1,CASSSYTLEAFF,TGTGCCAGCAGTTCGTACACCCTTGAAGCTTTCTTT
TRBV28,-,few,TRBJ2-2,CASTHRGGTQLIGELFF,TGTGCCAGCACCCACCGGGGCGGGACACAACTTATCGGGGAGCTGTTTTTT
TRBV28,-,-,TRBJ2-5,CASTLLQGGTQETQYF,TGTGCCAGCACCTTACTACAAGGCGGTACTCAAGAGACCCAGTACTTC
TRBV28,-,few,TRBJ1-2,CASSGWGPRGYTF,TGTGCCAGCAGTGGATGGGGGCCACGAGGCTACACCTTC
TRBV29-1,-,many,TRBJ1-3,CSVQQGSGNTIYF,TGCAGCGTGCAACAGGGCTCTGGAAACACCATATATTTT
TRBV29-1,-,few,TRBJ2-3,CSVGLTDTQYF,TGCAGCGTTGGTCTCACAGATACGCAGTATTTT
TRBV29-1,TRBD1,few,TRBJ1-5,CSAGTVNQPQHF,TGCAGCGCAGGGACAGTTAATCAGCCCCAGCATTTT
TRBV28,TRBD1,few,TRBJ2-3,CASSLGGTGGSDTQYF,TGTGCCAGCAGTTTAGGGGGGACAGGGGGCTCAGATACGCAGTATTTT
TRBV29-1,-,-,TRBJ1-1,CSVGDGGTGAFF,TGCAGCGTTGGTGACGGGGGCACTGGAGCTTTCTTT
TRBV13,-,many,TRBJ1-2,CASSRDRAPNYGYTF,TGTGCCAGCAGCCGCGACAGAGCACCTAACTATGGCTACACCTTC
TRBV28,TRBD2,-,TRBJ2-5,CASGTSGLYQETQYF,TGTGCCAGCGGGACTAGCGGGTTGTACCAAGAGACCCAGTACTTC
TRBV20-1,TRBD2,-,TRBJ2-7,CSADGLAEGYEQYF,TGCAGTGCGGACGGACTAGCGGAGGGCTACGAGCAGTACTTC
TRBV6-5,-,many,TRBJ1-3,CASSYTGQIGNTIYF,TGTGCCAGCAGTTACACAGGACAGATCGGAAACACCATATATTTT
TRBV19,-,many,TRBJ1-2,CASSNQANYGYTF,TGTGCCAGTAGCAATCAAGCTAACTATGGCTACACCTTC
TRBV24-1,-,-,TRBJ2-1,CATSGWVNEQFF,TGTGCCACCAGTGGATGGGTCAATGAGCAGTTCTTC
TRBV7-2,TRBD2,few,TRBJ2-3,CASSLRGTPTDTQYF,TGTGCCAGCAGCCTGCGGGGGACGCCCACAGATACGCAGTATTTT
TRBV20-1,-,few,TRBJ1-6,CSVRGINSPLHF,TGCAGTGTCCGTGGTATTAATTCACCCCTCCACTTT
TRBV20-1,-,-,TRBJ1-1,CSARGGLGTEAFF,TGCAGTGCTAGAGGAGGGTTAGGGACTGAAGCTTTCTTT
TRBV20-1,-,-,TRBJ2-1,CSARDPRTTYNEQFF,TGCAGTGCTAGAGATCCGAGGACCACCTACAATGAGCAGTTCTTC
TRBV14,-,-,TRBJ2-1,CASSQGVFNEQFF,TGTGCCAGCAGCCAAGGAGTGTTCAATGAGCAGTTCTTC
TRBV6-5,TRBD2,many,TRBJ2-1,CASSYSRRGAYNEQFF,TGTGCCAGCAGTTACTCCCGGCGGGGGGCCTACAATGAGCAGTTCTTC
TRBV11-2,-,-,TRBJ2-7,CASRRLGQAWEQYF,TGTGCCAGCAGACGACTAGGGCAAGCGTGGGAGCAGTACTTC
TRBV5-6,TRBD2,many,TRBJ2-1,CASSFYERGLGEQFF,TGTGCCAGCAGCTTCTATGAGCGGGGCTTAGGGGAGCAGTTCTTC
TRBV27,TRBD1,few,TRBJ1-2,CASSLGQGWGVPGYTF,TGTGCCAGCAGTTTGGGACAGGGATGGGGAGTTCCTGGCTACACCTTC
TRBV6-2/TRBV6-3,-,many,TRBJ2-7,CASSGGPQRSSYEQYF,TGTGCCAGCAGTGGGGGCCCTCAGAGGAGCTCCTACGAGCAGTACTTC
TRBV20-1,-,-,TRBJ2-6,CSARPGSGANVLTF,TGCAGTGCCAGGCCGGGTTCTGGGGCCAACGTCCTGACTTTC
TRBV29-1,-,many,TRBJ2-1,CSVIRTVYEQFF,TGCAGCGTTATACGGACGGTATATGAGCAGTTCTTC
TRBV5-1,-,-,TRBJ2-3,CASSLGLRTDTQYF,TGCGCCAGCAGCTTAGGACTCCGCACAGATACGCAGTATTTT
TRBV2,TRBD2,many,TRBJ2-3,CASSEERGGKDTQYF,TGTGCCAGCAGTGAGGAGCGGGGGGGCAAAGATACGCAGTATTTT
TRBV6-6,TRBD2,many,TRBJ2-5,CASSYSPTSGAQETQYF,TGTGCCAGCAGTTACTCGCCGACTAGCGGGGCCCAAGAGACCCAGTACTTC
TRBV20-1,TRBD1,few,TRBJ2-1,CSARSTDRGAYEQFF,TGCAGTGCTAGATCCACGGACAGGGGCGCGTATGAGCAGTTCTTC
TRBV9,-,many,TRBJ2-1,CASSAASDPYNEQFF,TGTGCCAGCAGCGCCGCTAGCGACCCCTACAATGAGCAGTTCTTC